The source of this T cell receptor (beta chain) is a study of shared clonotypes between healthy human individuals. The CDR3 totals 14 residues. From germline, CDR1 is SNHLY and CDR2 FYNNEI. The trim removed 7 bases at V and 6 bases at J, leaving 10 bases unmatched. This was a deep-level run. The quantity of DNA used in unsorted PBMC replicate PCRs was approximately 320 ng, corresponding to around 32,000 T cell genomes. The data were produced by immunoSEQ multiplex PCR, yet TCRdb's version contains in-frame clones alone and is incomplete. Of hundreds of thousands of clones detected, 79% appear once; the ten largest clones hold about 13%. General study points: Sequencing depth was expected to affect clonotype sharing among donors.

This clone was observed a handful of times. Its specificity is unknown. This chain connects TRBV2 to TRBJ2-3, with 7 bases identical to TRBD1. This TCR came from a woman aged 40-49 years in good health. Some clones in this sample may be carry-over from other donors' samples. Sequenced input: PBMCs. The CDR3 loop is CASKITGVGDTQYF. CDR3 nucleotides: TGTGCCAGCAAGATAACAGGGGTTGGCGATACGCAGTATTTT.